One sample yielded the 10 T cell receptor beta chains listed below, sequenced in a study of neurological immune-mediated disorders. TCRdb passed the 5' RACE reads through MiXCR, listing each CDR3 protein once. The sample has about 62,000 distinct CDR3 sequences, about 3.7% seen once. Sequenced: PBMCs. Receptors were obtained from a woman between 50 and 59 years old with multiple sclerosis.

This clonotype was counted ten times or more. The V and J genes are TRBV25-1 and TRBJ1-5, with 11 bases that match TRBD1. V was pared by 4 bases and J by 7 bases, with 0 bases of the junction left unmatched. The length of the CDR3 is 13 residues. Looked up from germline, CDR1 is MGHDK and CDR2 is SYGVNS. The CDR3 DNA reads TGTGCCAGCAGTGGGGACAGGGGGCAGCCCCAGCATTTT. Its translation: CASSGDRGQPQHF.

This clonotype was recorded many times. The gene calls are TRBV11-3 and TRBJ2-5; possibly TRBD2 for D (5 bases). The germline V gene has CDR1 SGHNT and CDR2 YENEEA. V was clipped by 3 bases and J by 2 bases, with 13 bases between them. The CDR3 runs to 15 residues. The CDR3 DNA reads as TGTGCCAGCAGCTTGAGGAGTTGGAGGCAAGAGACCCAGTACTTC. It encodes CASSLRSWRQETQYF.

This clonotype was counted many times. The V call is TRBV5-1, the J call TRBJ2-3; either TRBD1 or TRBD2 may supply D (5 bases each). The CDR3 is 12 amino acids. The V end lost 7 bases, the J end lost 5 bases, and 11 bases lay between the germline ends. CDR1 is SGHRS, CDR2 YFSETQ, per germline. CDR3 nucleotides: TGCGCCAGCGGGGGTGTCGGAGATACGCAGTATTTT. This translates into CASGGVGDTQYF.

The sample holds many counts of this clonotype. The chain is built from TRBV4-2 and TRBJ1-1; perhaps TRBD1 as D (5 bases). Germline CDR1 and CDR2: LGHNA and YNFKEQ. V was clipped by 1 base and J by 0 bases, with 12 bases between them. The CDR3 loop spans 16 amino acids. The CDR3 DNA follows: TGTGCCAGCAGCCAAGTTGGGGGACCTTTGAACACTGAAGCTTTCTTT. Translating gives CASSQVGGPLNTEAFF.

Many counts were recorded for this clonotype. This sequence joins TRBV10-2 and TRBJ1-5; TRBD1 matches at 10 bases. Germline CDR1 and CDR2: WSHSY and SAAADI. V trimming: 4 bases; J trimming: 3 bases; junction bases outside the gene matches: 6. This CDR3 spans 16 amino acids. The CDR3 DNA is TGCGCCAGCAGTGCCGGGACAGGGGCTTCCAATCAGCCCCAGCATTTT. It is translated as CASSAGTGASNQPQHF.

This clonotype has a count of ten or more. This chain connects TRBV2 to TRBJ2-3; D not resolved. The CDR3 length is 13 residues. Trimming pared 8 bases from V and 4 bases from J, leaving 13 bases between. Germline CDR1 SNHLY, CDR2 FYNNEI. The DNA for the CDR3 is TGTGCCAGCGGGCAGCTTGAAGCAGATACGCAGTATTTT. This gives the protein CASGQLEADTQYF.

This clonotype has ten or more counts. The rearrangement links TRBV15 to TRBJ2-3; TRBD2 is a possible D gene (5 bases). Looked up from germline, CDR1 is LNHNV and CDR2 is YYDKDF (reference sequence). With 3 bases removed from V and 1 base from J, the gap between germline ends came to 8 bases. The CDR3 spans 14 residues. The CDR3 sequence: CATSRAGGTDTQYF. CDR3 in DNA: TGTGCCACCAGCAGGGCCGGGGGCACAGATACGCAGTATTTT.

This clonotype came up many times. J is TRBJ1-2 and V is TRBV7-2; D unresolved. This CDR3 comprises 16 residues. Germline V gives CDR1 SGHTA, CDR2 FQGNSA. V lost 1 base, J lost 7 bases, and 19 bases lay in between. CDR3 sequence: CASSLEKTGKSGGYTF. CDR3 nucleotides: TGTGCCAGCAGCTTAGAAAAGACTGGGAAGAGTGGTGGCTACACCTTC.

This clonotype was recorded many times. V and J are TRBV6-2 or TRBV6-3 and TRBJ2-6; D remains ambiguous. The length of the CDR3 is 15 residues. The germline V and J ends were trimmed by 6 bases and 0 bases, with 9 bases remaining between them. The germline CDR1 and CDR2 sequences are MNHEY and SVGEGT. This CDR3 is CASREHRSGANVLTF. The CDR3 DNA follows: TGTGCCAGCAGGGAACACCGCTCTGGGGCCAACGTCCTGACTTTC.

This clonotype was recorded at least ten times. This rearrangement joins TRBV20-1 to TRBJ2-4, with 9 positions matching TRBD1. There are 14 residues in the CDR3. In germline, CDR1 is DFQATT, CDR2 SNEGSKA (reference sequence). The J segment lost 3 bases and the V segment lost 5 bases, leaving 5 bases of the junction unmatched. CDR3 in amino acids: CSAPGQGDKNIQYF. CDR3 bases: TGCAGTGCTCCGGGACAGGGCGACAAAAACATTCAGTACTTC.